The 29 T cell receptor beta chains below were found in one sample sequenced in a study of blood T cell repertoires in COVID-19. The table came from immunoSEQ multiplex PCR; TCRdb's copy has only in-frame clones and leaves some out. The table lists more than 250,000 clones, 75% to 90% of them singletons. Material for sequencing was peripheral blood. Receptors originate from a woman between 45 and 60 years old with COVID-19, enrolled during active disease.

The J gene is TRBJ2-5, the V gene TRBV6-6; the D gene is possibly TRBD1 (6 bases). The germline CDR1 and CDR2 sequences are MNHNY and SVGAGI (reference sequence). The V gene lost 4 bases and the J gene lost 2 bases, with 11 bases spanning the gap. The CDR3 runs to 14 residues. The CDR3 coding sequence is TGTGCCAGCAGTTTATGGGACATTCAAGAGACCCAGTACTTC. Amino acids: CASSLWDIQETQYF.

The chain joins TRBV15 to TRBJ1-4; D unresolved. The CDR3 runs 15 residues. Trimming cost V 0 bases and J 0 bases, with 5 bases left between them. Germline CDR1 is LNHNV and CDR2 is YYDKDF (reference sequence). The CDR3 nucleotides are TGTGCCACCAGCAGAGACATTGCAACTAATGAAAAACTGTTTTTT. Protein product: CATSRDIATNEKLFF.

The rearrangement uses TRBV5-4 and TRBJ2-4; 10 bases align to TRBD2. Per the germline V gene, CDR1 is SGHNT and CDR2 is YYREEE (reference sequence). The J segment lost 10 bases and the V segment lost 3 bases, leaving 10 bases of the junction unmatched. CDR3 size: 15 residues. CDR3 residues: CASSSGQREGAIQYF. Written as DNA, the CDR3 is TGTGCCAGCAGCTCGGGTCAGCGGGAGGGAGCTATTCAGTACTTC.

Regarding this clone: The sample contains more than one DNA sequence encoding this CDR3. V is TRBV5-1 and J is TRBJ2-7, with 7 bases fitting TRBD1. Germline values: CDR1 SGHRS, CDR2 YFSETQ. After removal of 4 bases from V and 3 bases from J, the junction contained 4 bases not matched to a gene. The CDR3 spans 13 residues. In DNA, the CDR3 is TGCGCCAGCAGCCGGGGACAGAACTACGAGCAGTACTTC. It yields the protein CASSRGQNYEQYF. The variable domain in full, completed from reference TRBV5-1 and TRBJ2-7, reads KAGVTQTPRYLIKTRGQQVTLSCSPISGHRSVSWYQQTPGQGLQFLFEYFSETQRNKGNFPGRFSGRQFSNSRSEMNVSTLELGDSALYLCASSRGQNYEQYFGPGTRLTVT.

This chain joins TRBV21-1 and TRBJ2-5; TRBD1 is the table's D call and was not checked against the DNA. TRBV21-1 is a pseudogene. The CDR3 runs to 16 residues. CDR3 in amino acids: CASSKQCRGDRGTQYF. In nucleotides, the CDR3 is TGTGCCAGCAGCAAGCAGTGTAGGGGGGACAGGGGGACCCAGTACTTC.

The V gene is TRBV5-1, the J gene TRBJ2-7; 16 nucleotides match TRBD2. V was pared by 1 base and J by 0 bases, with 7 bases of the junction left unmatched. This CDR3 has 19 residues. Germline CDR1 and CDR2: SGHRS and YFSETQ. CDR3 in amino acids: CASSLTGGLAGGNSYEQYF. The CDR3 DNA follows: TGCGCCAGCAGCTTGACAGGGGGACTAGCGGGAGGGAACTCCTACGAGCAGTACTTC.

V and J are TRBV7-2 and TRBJ2-5, with TRBD2 identical over 13 bases. The germline gives CDR1 SGHTA, CDR2 FQGNSA. Trimming at V came to 5 bases and at J to 5 bases, leaving 2 bases not matched to a gene. The CDR3 has 14 residues. The DNA for the CDR3 is TGTGCCAGCAGCCAACTAGCGGGAGGGGAGACCCAGTACTTC. This codes for CASSQLAGGETQYF.

This chain links TRBV19 with TRBJ2-1, with TRBD2 matching 13 bases. CDR3 length: 19 amino acids. With V trimmed by 2 bases and J by 3 bases, 10 bases remained unmatched. CDR1 and CDR2 (germline): LNHDA, SQIVND (reference sequence). In DNA, the CDR3 is TGTGCCAGTAGTATATTACTAGCGGGAGGGCGTATCTTCTACAATGAGCAGTTCTTC. This sequence encodes CASSILLAGGRIFYNEQFF.

This chain links TRBV13 with TRBJ1-1; D is unresolved. The CDR3 covers 14 residues. V was trimmed by 3 bases and J by 1 base, leaving 9 bases between them. The germline V gene has CDR1 PRHDT and CDR2 FYEKMQ (reference sequence). CDR3 in DNA: TGTGCCAGCAGCTTCGGAGGAAGGAACACTGAAGCTTTCTTT. This gives the protein CASSFGGRNTEAFF.

This clone was seen a single time. Here the CDR3 reads CASSLRTGRNSPLHF. The DNA of the CDR3 is TGTGCCAGCAGCTTACGGACAGGAAGAAATTCACCCCTCCACTTT. The rearrangement links TRBV11-2 to TRBJ1-6, with TRBD1 matching over 7 bases. With 2 bases clipped from V and 7 bases from J, the junction kept 5 bases outside the gene matches. CDR1 SGHAT and CDR2 FQNNGV come from the germline V gene. The CDR3 spans 15 residues. The full variable domain, in which reference TRBV11-2 and TRBJ1-6 provide the parts outside the CDR3, is EAGVAQSPRYKIIEKRQSVAFWCNPISGHATLYWYQQILGQGPKLLIQFQNNGVVDDSQLPKDRFSAERLKGVDSTLKIQPAKLEDSAVYLCASSLRTGRNSPLHFGNGTRLTVT.

Concerning this clone: Other DNA sequences within the sample encode an identical CDR3. The V gene is TRBV18, the J gene TRBJ2-2; D not certain. The V end was cut by 1 base, the J end by 4 bases, with 4 bases between. The germline V gene encodes CDR1 KGHSH and CDR2 LQKENI. This CDR3 contains 13 residues. The CDR3 is CASSPRGTGELFF. Here the CDR3 DNA reads TGTGCCAGCTCACCACGAGGCACCGGGGAGCTGTTTTTT.

The chain combines TRBV19 with TRBJ1-3; D is possibly TRBD1 (5 bases). From germline, CDR1 is LNHDA and CDR2 SQIVND (reference sequence). This CDR3 is 15 amino acids long. Trimming stripped 4 bases from V and 0 bases from J, with 10 bases between. CDR3: CASSSRAISGNTIYF. The CDR3 region has the DNA TGTGCCAGTAGTAGCAGGGCGATCTCTGGAAACACCATATATTTT.

The chain joins TRBV3-1 (or the pseudogene TRBV3-2) to TRBJ2-3; a weak D match, TRBD1 (6 bases). The CDR3 consists of 13 residues. Trimming pared 5 bases from V and 4 bases from J, leaving 10 bases between. Germline V gene lookup returns CDR1 LGHDT and CDR2 YNNKEL (reference sequence). The CDR3 sequence: CASSYTGSDTQYF. Written as DNA, the CDR3 is TGTGCCAGCAGCTATACAGGGTCAGATACGCAGTATTTT.

The V gene is TRBV14, the J gene TRBJ2-1; TRBD2 matches at 10 bases. Trimming at V came to 4 bases and at J to 8 bases, leaving 11 bases not matched to a gene. Germline CDR1 is SGHDN and CDR2 is FVKESK. This CDR3 spans 16 amino acids. The CDR3 spells CASSRPGLAGVYEQFF. The CDR3 nucleotides are TGTGCCAGCAGCCGCCCAGGGCTAGCGGGAGTTTATGAGCAGTTCTTC.

The gene calls are TRBV9 and TRBJ1-2; 9 positions agree with TRBD1. CDR1 is SGDLS, CDR2 YYNGEE, per germline. Trimming took 3 bases from V and 8 from J; bases not matched to a gene: 8. The CDR3 is 14 amino acids. The DNA of the CDR3 is TGTGCCAGCAGCGACGGGACAGGGATCGGAGGCTACACCTTC. It encodes CASSDGTGIGGYTF.

This clone was counted a single time. The limits of the CDR3 on the DNA are not certain, so only TCRdb's listed CDR3 is given. The CDR3 here is CSVDSVRGTSGSSDTQYF. This chain links TRBV29-1 with TRBJ2-3; the D segment call TRBD2 is taken from the table without a DNA check. Ends included, the CDR3 has 18 residues. Germline-derived CDR1 and CDR2 are SQVTM and ANQGSEA.

This chain joins TRBV2 and TRBJ2-7; D is possibly TRBD1 (6 bases). V was clipped by 7 bases and J by 0 bases, with 13 bases between them. This CDR3 spans 14 amino acids. Germline-derived CDR1 and CDR2 are SNHLY and FYNNEI. This chain's CDR3 is CASIKTGNSYEQYF. CDR3 nucleotides: TGTGCCAGCATCAAGACAGGAAACTCCTACGAGCAGTACTTC.

The V gene is TRBV7-2, the J gene TRBJ2-3, with TRBD1 matching over 9 bases. The CDR3 contains 16 residues. The ends lost 0 bases at V and 5 bases at J; junction bases unmatched: 6. CDR1 is SGHTA, CDR2 FQGNSA, per germline. In DNA, the CDR3 is TGTGCCAGCAGCTTAGCGAGGACAGGGGTGAAAGATACGCAGTATTTT. It codes for CASSLARTGVKDTQYF.

The chain has TRBV2 and TRBJ2-5, with no clear D. Trimming took 6 bases from V and 0 from J, leaving 2 bases between them. From germline, CDR1 is SNHLY and CDR2 FYNNEI. The CDR3 runs 11 residues. CDR3 DNA sequence: TGTGCCAGCAGCTACCAAGAGACCCAGTACTTC. The encoded protein is CASSYQETQYF.

The chain has TRBV19 and TRBJ1-2; the D gene is possibly TRBD1 (6 bases). Trimming removed 6 bases from V and 5 bases from J, with 10 bases in between. This CDR3 is 12 amino acids long. Germline CDR1 reads LNHDA; CDR2 reads SQIVND (reference sequence). In nucleotides, the CDR3 is TGTGCCAGTAGAGGACAGTTTTATGGCTACACCTTC. Its protein product is CASRGQFYGYTF.

The V call is TRBV20-1, the J call TRBJ2-1, with D unclear. V was trimmed by 3 bases and J by 0 bases, leaving 12 bases between them. The CDR3 contains 15 residues. Looked up from germline, CDR1 is DFQATT and CDR2 is SNEGSKA (reference sequence). The CDR3 loop reads CSASLYLSSYNEQFF. CDR3 nucleotide sequence: TGCAGTGCTAGTCTATATCTGAGCTCCTACAATGAGCAGTTCTTC.

This clone has a single count. This chain uses TRBV7-9 with TRBJ2-3; perhaps TRBD2 as D (5 bases). Per germline, CDR1 SEHNR and CDR2 FQNEAQ (reference sequence). The ends were cut back, 2 bases at V and 0 bases at J, with 9 bases in the middle. The CDR3 covers 15 residues. This chain's CDR3 is CASSLTSGSTDTQYF. Here the CDR3 DNA reads TGTGCCAGCAGCTTAACGAGCGGTAGCACAGATACGCAGTATTTT. The full variable domain, its missing parts supplied by reference TRBV7-9 and TRBJ2-3, is DTGVSQNPRHKITKRGQNVTFRCDPISEHNRLYWYRQTLGQGPEFLTYFQNEAQLEKSRLLSDRFSAERPKGSFSTLEIQRTEQGDSAMYLCASSLTSGSTDTQYFGPGTRLTVL.

The chain links TRBV9 to TRBJ2-1; 14 nucleotides match TRBD2. V gave up 4 bases and J gave up 5 bases; unmatched junction bases: 14. Germline V lookup: CDR1 SGDLS, CDR2 YYNGEE. The CDR3 is made up of 19 amino acids. In nucleotides, the CDR3 is TGTGCCAGCAGCCCAAGGGGACTAGCGGGAGTGGGGGTTGACAATGAGCAGTTCTTC. This gives the protein CASSPRGLAGVGVDNEQFF.

This clone was detected only once. V usage is TRBV7-2 and J usage is TRBJ1-3; 11 bases match TRBD1. The CDR3 sequence is 16 residues long. Germline CDR1 and CDR2: SGHTA and FQGNSA. J gave up 2 bases and V 5 bases, and 5 bases lay outside the gene matches. This chain's CDR3 is CASSQRDRGAGNTIYF. The CDR3 region has the DNA TGTGCCAGCAGCCAACGGGACAGGGGGGCTGGAAACACCATATATTTT. The complete variable domain, with remaining parts taken from reference TRBV7-2 and TRBJ1-3, reads GAGVSQSPSNKVTEKGKDVELRCDPISGHTALYWYRQSLGQGLEFLIYFQGNSAPDKSGLPSDRFSAERTGGSVSTLTIQRTQQEDSAVYLCASSQRDRGAGNTIYFGEGSWLTVV.

The V call is TRBV6-5, the J call TRBJ2-7; the D gene is possibly TRBD1 (5 bases). This CDR3 spans 14 amino acids. Germline V gene lookup returns CDR1 MNHEY and CDR2 SVGAGI. Deletions cut 7 bases from V and 3 bases from J, with 16 bases between. CDR3 nucleotide sequence: TGTGCCAGCACTGGAAGCAGGGAAAACTACGAGCAGTACTTC. This gives the protein CASTGSRENYEQYF.

CDR3 sequence reads: CASSQVEGGGGGTDTQYF. Here the CDR3 DNA reads TGTGCCAGCAGCCAAGTCGAAGGTGGCGGGGGCGGCACAGATACGCAGTATTTT. The chain uses TRBV4-2 and TRBJ2-3, with D tentatively TRBD2 (7 bases). The V end lost 1 base, the J end lost 1 base, and 18 bases lay between the germline ends. The CDR3 extends over 18 amino acids. CDR1 is LGHNA, CDR2 YNFKEQ, per germline.

The chain carries TRBV11-2 and TRBJ2-7; D may be TRBD2 (6 bases). V dropped 9 bases and J dropped 1 base, with 13 bases sitting between them. The CDR3 length is 13 residues. Germline assignment: CDR1 SGHAT and CDR2 FQNNGV. The CDR3 region has the DNA TGTGCCAGTTTCGGGAGTGGTTCCTACGAGCAGTACTTC. Translating gives CASFGSGSYEQYF. Combining the CDR3 with reference TRBV11-2 and TRBJ2-7 gives the whole variable domain EAGVAQSPRYKIIEKRQSVAFWCNPISGHATLYWYQQILGQGPKLLIQFQNNGVVDDSQLPKDRFSAERLKGVDSTLKIQPAKLEDSAVYLCASFGSGSYEQYFGPGTRLTVT.

The V call is TRBV7-6, the J call TRBJ2-7, with TRBD1 matching over 8 bases. This CDR3 has 16 residues. V was pared by 5 bases and J by 7 bases, with 16 bases of the junction left unmatched. Germline assignment: CDR1 SGHVS and CDR2 FNYEAQ. CDR3 sequence reads: CASSRLGQGASGEQYF. CDR3 DNA: TGTGCCAGCAGCCGATTGGGCCAGGGGGCCTCTGGGGAGCAGTACTTC.

This sequence joins TRBV7-2 and TRBJ2-7; D is possibly TRBD2 (6 bases). V was clipped by 6 bases and J by 3 bases, with 12 bases between them. Looked up from germline, CDR1 is SGHTA and CDR2 is FQGNSA. This CDR3 spans 13 amino acids. The DNA of the CDR3 is TGTGCCAGCAGGGGCCCGGGGGTCTACGAGCAGTACTTC. It yields the protein CASRGPGVYEQYF.